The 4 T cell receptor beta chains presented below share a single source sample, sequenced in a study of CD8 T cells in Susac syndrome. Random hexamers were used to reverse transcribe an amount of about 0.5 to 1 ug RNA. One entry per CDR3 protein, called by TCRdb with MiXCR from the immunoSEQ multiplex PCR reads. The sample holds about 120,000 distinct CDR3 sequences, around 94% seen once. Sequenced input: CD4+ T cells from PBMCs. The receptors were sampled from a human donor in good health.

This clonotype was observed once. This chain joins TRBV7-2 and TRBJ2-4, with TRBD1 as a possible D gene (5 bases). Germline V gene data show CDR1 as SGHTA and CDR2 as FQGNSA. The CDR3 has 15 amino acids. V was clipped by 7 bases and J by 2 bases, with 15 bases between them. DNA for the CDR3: TGTGCCAGCACTCCAAGGTCAGGGCCCAAAAACATTCAGTACTTC. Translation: CASTPRSGPKNIQYF.

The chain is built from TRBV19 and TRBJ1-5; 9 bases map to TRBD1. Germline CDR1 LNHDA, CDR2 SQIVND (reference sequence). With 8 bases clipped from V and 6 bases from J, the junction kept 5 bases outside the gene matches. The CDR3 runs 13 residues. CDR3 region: CASGDRERQPQHF. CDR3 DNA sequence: TGTGCCAGTGGGGACAGGGAACGTCAGCCCCAGCATTTT.

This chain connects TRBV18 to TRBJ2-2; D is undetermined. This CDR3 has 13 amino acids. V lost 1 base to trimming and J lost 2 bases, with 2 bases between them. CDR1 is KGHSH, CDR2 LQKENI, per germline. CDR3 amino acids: CASSPLNTGELFF. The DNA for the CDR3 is TGTGCCAGCTCACCACTAAACACCGGGGAGCTGTTTTTT.

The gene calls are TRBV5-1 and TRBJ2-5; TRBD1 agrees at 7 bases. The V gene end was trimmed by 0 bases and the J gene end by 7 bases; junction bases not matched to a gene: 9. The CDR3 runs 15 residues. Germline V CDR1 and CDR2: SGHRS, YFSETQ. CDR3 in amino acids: CASSLETGTYGTQYF. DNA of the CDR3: TGCGCCAGCAGCTTGGAGACAGGGACCTACGGGACCCAGTACTTC.